The present TCR beta chain was sequenced within a study of PD-1 blockade in classical Hodgkin lymphoma. Whole-study results and caveats: Baseline diversity resembling that of newly diagnosed patients was seen in complete responders. Those starting nivolumab under 1 year post-ASCT were excluded.

V lost 8 bases to trimming and J lost 3 bases, with 23 bases between them. The CDR3 loop spans 16 amino acids. The germline V gene encodes CDR1 LNHDA and CDR2 SQIVND (reference sequence). The patients all showed relapse after autologous stem cell transplantation, while their brentuximab vedotin exposure varied. This clone was recorded only once. No antigen is known for it. TCRdb's copy holds only in-frame clones and misses some; the assay was immunoSEQ multiplex PCR. The sample includes 45,000 to 55,000 clones, approximately 81% of them seen just once. The receptor was isolated from a human donor with classical Hodgkin lymphoma. Source: peripheral blood mononuclear cells (PBMCs), taken at baseline. The chain has TRBV19 and TRBJ2-7, with D perhaps TRBD1 or TRBD2 (5 bases each). As DNA, the CDR3 is TGTGCCAGTCGGCCTAAGGGACCGCGGCTCATCTACGAGCAGTACTTC. This gives the protein CASRPKGPRLIYEQYF.